This T cell receptor (beta chain) stems from a study of T cell responses to AZD1222 COVID-19 vaccine. The method was immunoSEQ multiplex PCR; TCRdb's version includes in-frame clones alone and lacks a portion of them. The sample includes 95,000 to 150,000 clones, about 88% seen only once; the top ten take 25% to 35%. General study points: Donors skewed white British and female; clonal diversity was possibly underestimated. CD4 TCRs linked to vaccination spanned spike, dominating at 160-218 and 743-854. Without day 14 samples, only post-peak T cell repertoires were studied. At study baseline, merely a handful of AZD1222 recipients were seropositive.

In the case of this clone: The antigen remains unidentified.

This specimen was peripheral blood, taken on day 0 of AZD1222 vaccination. This TCR was sampled from an adult in good health.

CDR3 nucleotide sequence: TGTGCCTGGAGGCACCCCGGACAATCTGGGGCCAACGTCCTGACTTTC. Encoded protein: CAWRHPGQSGANVLTF. The genes are TRBV30 and TRBJ2-6; TRBD1 might be the D (5 bases). Germline CDR1 GTSNPN, CDR2 SVGIG (reference sequence). The CDR3 runs to 16 residues. V lost 3 bases, J lost 1 base, and 13 bases lay in between.